Reported below is one TCR beta chain. This clonotype has at least ten counts. The antigen this receptor binds is unknown. Base qualities were left out, and no much larger clone turns up one base away. The CDR3 has 13 amino acids, counting the end cysteine and phenylalanine. Left in the record is the CDR3 DNA by itself, 39 bases read in frame from the first base. V loses 11 bases at its end and J loses 4 bases; junction bases beyond the gene matches: 11. CDR1 and CDR2 are read off the germline V gene as SNHLY and FYNNEI. Hyperthyroidism patients were aged 18 to 65 years and newly diagnosed, with disease duration of less than 2 months. Exclusion was applied to patients with uncontrolled infections, other autoimmune diseases, pregnancy or lactation. Clinical symptoms, serum thyroxine and TRAb, thyroid ultrasound, and orbital computed tomography formed the basis for the diagnoses. For progressor patients, blood was drawn at the first diagnosis of hyperthyroidism, before any ophthalmopathy symptoms had appeared. Ficoll-Paque density gradient centrifugation was used to isolate PBMCs from 8.5 to 10 ml of fresh peripheral blood. Patients classed as progressors first received a Graves' hyperthyroidism diagnosis and then went on to develop ophthalmopathy during follow-up. Total RNA was extracted using Trizol reagent, and RNA quality was assessed on an Agilent 2100 Bioanalyzer.

The TCR beta CDR3 regions were amplified from the RNA transcripts. For the first round of RT-PCR on the TCR CDR3, the HTBI primer set was used together with the Qiagen OneStep RT-PCR kit. The libraries were constructed in a second round of multiplex PCR and then size-selected and purified. Paired-end sequencing of the libraries was performed with 100 bp reads on an Illumina HiSeq2000. The source study handled its data this way. SOAPnuke was used to process the raw data, with reads discarded if the reads contained adapters or uncalled bases, had a mean Phred below 15, or lacked an exact constant-primer or identifier match. High-quality paired reads were merged with COPE v1.2.5, and unique nucleotide sequences were defined as clonotypes. MiTCR v1.1 was used to align the clonotypes against IMGT TRBV, TRBD and TRBJ reference segments. Analysis was restricted to V-J combinations with a frequency above 0.0001, which covered 98% to 99.2% of repertoires. A TCS score was defined as the ratio between F50 (clonal expansion) and ExV (chaos), using BLOSUM62-based TCRdist between CDR3 peptides within each V-J. Welch's t-statistics and random forest reduced around 550 V-J features to 13, which were used in a naive Bayes classifier (R e1071). TCRdb reprocessed the public reads (quality trimming at Q25 with fastp, clone calling with MiXCR) and kept in-frame beta chains. Each CDR3 protein appears once, grouped with its most common genes and DNA. TCRdb's processing, not the study's, gives the V and J calls here. The sample profile shows about 290,000 distinct CDR3 sequences; about 15% of them were found once. Of the sample, roughly 31% falls within the top ten clones.

This specimen belongs to a study of T cells in Graves' hyperthyroidism and ophthalmopathy (dated by TCRdb to between 2018 and 2021). Some background on the complete study: Peripheral blood samples were taken at the time of initial diagnosis, prior to any treatment. Following sampling, methimazole starting at 30 mg daily was given to hyperthyroidism patients, and high-dose intravenous methylprednisolone was given to ophthalmopathy patients. The paper reports TCR Vbeta CDR3 sequencing of approximately 130 peripheral blood samples: around 45 ophthalmopathy, some 80 hyperthyroidism and approximately 17 progressor patients. To identify TCR V-J signatures that set the groups apart, the researchers used a discovery cohort of 100 or so patients, made up of 43 with Graves' ophthalmopathy and about 55 with stable Graves' hyperthyroidism. The roughly 90 discovery patients were divided at random into training and test sets in a 7:3 ratio. Thyroid tissue and blood T-cell repertoires from roughly 6 Graves' hyperthyroidism patients were also compared in the study. An independent validation cohort of around 20 hyperthyroidism patients and roughly 16 patients who later progressed to ophthalmopathy tested prospective prediction of ophthalmopathy.

Study-level results and caveats: No statistical method was used to fix the sample size in advance, and group allocation was not hidden from the investigators. Blood samples also contained most of the expanded thyroid clonotypes (frequency above 0.001), which suggests that blood repertoires may reflect thyroid immune responses. In cross-validation, a model built on a 13 V-J signature told ophthalmopathy apart from stable hyperthyroidism with 87.88% sensitivity and roughly 81% specificity, and in testing the same model reached 80%/75%. In validation, the model predicted progression to ophthalmopathy a median of about 6.8 months before onset, with 65% to 71% sensitivity and about 72% specificity.

This receptor was identified in a woman in her fifties or sixties with Graves' hyperthyroidism that later progressed to Graves' ophthalmopathy. The specimen sequenced was blood. The rearrangement joined TRBV2 to TRBJ2-7; TRBD1 lines up with 7 middle nucleotides. The DNA reads TGTGCCGGAAAAGACAGGGCCGAATACGAGCAGTACTTC. Its protein is CAGKDRAEYEQYF.